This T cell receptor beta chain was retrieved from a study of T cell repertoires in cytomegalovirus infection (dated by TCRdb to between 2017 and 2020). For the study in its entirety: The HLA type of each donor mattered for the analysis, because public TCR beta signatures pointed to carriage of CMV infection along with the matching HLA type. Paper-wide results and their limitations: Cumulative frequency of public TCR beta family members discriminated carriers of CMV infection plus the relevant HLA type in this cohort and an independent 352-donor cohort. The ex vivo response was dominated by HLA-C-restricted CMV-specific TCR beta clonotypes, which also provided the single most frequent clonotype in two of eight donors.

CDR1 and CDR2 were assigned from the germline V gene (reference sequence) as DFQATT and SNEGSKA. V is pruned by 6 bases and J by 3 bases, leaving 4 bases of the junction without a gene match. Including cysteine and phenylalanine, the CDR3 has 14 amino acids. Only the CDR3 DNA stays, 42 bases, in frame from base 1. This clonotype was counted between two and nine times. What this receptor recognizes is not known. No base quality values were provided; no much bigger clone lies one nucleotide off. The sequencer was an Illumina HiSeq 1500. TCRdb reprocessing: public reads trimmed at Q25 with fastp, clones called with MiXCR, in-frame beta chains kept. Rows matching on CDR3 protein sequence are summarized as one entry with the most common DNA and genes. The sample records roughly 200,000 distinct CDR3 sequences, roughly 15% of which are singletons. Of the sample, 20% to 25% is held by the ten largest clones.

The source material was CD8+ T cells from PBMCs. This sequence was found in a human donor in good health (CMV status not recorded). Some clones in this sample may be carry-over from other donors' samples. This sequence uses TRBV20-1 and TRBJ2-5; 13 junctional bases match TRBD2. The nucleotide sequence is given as TGCAGTGCCTGGACTAGCGGGGGCAAAGAGACCCAGTACTTC. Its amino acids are CSAWTSGGKETQYF.